The clone carrying this T cell receptor beta chain appeared a few times. Antigen unknown. TCRdb re-called the reads with MiXCR, one entry per CDR3 protein. The sample carries about 310,000 distinct CDR3 sequences, approximately 25% recorded once. This entry is derived from a study of T cell repertoires in cytomegalovirus infection. Turning to the study itself: The study used recently identified HLA-C-restricted and well-studied HLA-B-restricted CMV epitopes. In public TCR beta signatures, there were indications of both CMV infection and matching HLA type.

V dropped 7 bases and J dropped 0 bases, with 4 bases sitting between them. The CDR3 covers 13 residues. In germline, CDR1 is MNHEY, CDR2 SMNVEV (reference sequence). General study results and limits: Ex vivo responses were dominated by HLA-C-restricted CMV-specific TCR beta clonotypes.

This sequence originates from a human donor in good health (CMV status not recorded). Some clones in this sample may be carry-over from other donors' samples. The chain couples TRBV27 to TRBJ2-6, with unresolved D. The sample consisted of cultured PBMCs, taken from culture after CMV antigen stimulation. The CDR3 DNA sequence: TGTGCCAGCAAGGACTCTGGGGCCAACGTCCTGACTTTC. It codes for CASKDSGANVLTF.